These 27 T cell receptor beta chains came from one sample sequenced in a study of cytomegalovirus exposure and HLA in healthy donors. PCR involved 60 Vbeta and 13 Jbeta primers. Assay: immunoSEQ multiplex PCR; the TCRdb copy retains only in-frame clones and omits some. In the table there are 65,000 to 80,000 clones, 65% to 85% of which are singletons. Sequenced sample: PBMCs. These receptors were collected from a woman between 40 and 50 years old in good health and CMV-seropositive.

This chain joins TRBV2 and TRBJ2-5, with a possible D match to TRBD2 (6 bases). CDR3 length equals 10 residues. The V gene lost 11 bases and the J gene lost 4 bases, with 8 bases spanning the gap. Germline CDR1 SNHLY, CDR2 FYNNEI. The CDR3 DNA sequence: TGTGCCGGGGGGAGAGAGACCCAGTACTTC. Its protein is CAGGRETQYF.

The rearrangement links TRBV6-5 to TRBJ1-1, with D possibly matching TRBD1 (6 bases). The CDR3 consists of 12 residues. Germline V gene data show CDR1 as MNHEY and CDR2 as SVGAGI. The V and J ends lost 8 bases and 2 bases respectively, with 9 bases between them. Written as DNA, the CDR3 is TGTGCCAGCCAGACAGGTAACACTGAAGCTTTCTTT. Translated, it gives CASQTGNTEAFF.

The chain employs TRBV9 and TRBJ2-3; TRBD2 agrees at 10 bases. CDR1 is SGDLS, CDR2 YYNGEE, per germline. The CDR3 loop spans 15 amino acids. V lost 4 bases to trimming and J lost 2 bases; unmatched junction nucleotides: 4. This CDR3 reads CASSTGTSATDTQYF. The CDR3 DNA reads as TGTGCCAGCAGCACCGGGACTAGCGCCACAGATACGCAGTATTTT.

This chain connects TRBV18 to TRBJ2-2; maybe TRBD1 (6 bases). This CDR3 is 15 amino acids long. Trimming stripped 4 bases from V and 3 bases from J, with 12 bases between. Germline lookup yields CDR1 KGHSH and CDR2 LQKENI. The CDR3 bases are TGTGCCAGCTCACAGCAGCACAGGGACACCGGGGAGCTGTTTTTT. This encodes CASSQQHRDTGELFF.

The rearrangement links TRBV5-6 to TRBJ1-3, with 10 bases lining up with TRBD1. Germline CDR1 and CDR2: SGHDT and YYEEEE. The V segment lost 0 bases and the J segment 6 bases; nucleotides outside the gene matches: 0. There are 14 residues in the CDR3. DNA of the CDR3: TGTGCCAGCAGCTTGGGACAGGGGGCAAACACCATATATTTT. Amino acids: CASSLGQGANTIYF.

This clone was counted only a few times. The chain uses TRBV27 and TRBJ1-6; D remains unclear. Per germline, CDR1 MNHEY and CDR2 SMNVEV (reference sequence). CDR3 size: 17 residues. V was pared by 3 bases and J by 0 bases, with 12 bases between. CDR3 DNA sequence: TGTGCCAGCAGTTTTGACTTTTTTAACTCCTATAATTCACCCCTCCACTTT. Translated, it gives CASSFDFFNSYNSPLHF.

The CDR3 loop is CASSLETGGLDTQYF. Written as DNA, the CDR3 is TGTGCCAGCAGCTTAGAGACAGGGGGTCTGGATACGCAGTATTTT. The rearrangement links TRBV7-9 to TRBJ2-3; the match to TRBD1 covers 9 bases. CDR1 and CDR2 from the germline V gene are SEHNR and FQNEAQ (reference sequence). This CDR3 region has 15 residues. V lost 1 base and J lost 6; bases outside the gene matches: 5.

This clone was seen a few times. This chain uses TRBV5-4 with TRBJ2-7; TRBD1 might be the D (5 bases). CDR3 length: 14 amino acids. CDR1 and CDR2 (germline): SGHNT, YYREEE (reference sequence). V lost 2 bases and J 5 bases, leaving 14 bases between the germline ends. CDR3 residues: CASSLVSQGHEQYF. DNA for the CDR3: TGTGCCAGCAGCTTAGTATCTCAGGGCCACGAGCAGTACTTC.

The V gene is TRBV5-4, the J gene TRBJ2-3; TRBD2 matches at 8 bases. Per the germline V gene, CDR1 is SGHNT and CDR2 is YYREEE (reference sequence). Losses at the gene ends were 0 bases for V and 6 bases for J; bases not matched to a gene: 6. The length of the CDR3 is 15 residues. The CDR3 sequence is CASSLAGGPSDTQYF. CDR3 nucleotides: TGTGCCAGCAGCTTGGCGGGAGGGCCTTCGGATACGCAGTATTTT.

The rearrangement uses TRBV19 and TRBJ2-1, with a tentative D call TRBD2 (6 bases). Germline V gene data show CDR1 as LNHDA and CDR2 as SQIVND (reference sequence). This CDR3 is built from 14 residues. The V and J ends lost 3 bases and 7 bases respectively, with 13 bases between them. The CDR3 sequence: CASSIRPGGNEQFF. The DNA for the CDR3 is TGTGCCAGTAGTATCCGTCCCGGGGGAAATGAGCAGTTCTTC.

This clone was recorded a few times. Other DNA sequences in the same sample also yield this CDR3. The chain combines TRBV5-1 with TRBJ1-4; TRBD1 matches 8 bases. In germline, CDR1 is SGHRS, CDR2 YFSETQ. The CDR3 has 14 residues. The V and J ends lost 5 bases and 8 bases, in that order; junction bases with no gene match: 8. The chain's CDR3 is CASSLGQGAEKLFF. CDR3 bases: TGCGCCAGCAGTCTCGGACAGGGAGCGGAAAAACTGTTTTTT. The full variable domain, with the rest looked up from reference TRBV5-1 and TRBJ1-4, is KAGVTQTPRYLIKTRGQQVTLSCSPISGHRSVSWYQQTPGQGLQFLFEYFSETQRNKGNFPGRFSGRQFSNSRSEMNVSTLELGDSALYLCASSLGQGAEKLFFGSGTQLSVL.

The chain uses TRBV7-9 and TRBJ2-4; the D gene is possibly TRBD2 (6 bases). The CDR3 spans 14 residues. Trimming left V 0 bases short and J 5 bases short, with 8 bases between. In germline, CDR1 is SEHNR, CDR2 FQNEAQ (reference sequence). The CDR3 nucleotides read TGTGCCAGCAGCTTAGCGGGGACTCAAAACATTCAGTACTTC. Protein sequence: CASSLAGTQNIQYF.

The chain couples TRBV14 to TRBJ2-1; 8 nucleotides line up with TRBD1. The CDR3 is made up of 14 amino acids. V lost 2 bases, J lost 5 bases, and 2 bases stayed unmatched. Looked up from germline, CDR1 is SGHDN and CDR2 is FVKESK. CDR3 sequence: CASSQRQGNNEQFF. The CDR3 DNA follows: TGTGCCAGCAGCCAACGACAGGGGAACAATGAGCAGTTCTTC.

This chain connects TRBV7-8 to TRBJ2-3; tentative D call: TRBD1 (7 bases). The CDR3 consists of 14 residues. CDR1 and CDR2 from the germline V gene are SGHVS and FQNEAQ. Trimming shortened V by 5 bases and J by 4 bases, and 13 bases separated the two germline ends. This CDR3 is CASSAGQSPDTQYF. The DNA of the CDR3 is TGTGCCAGCAGCGCGGGACAGTCCCCAGATACGCAGTATTTT.

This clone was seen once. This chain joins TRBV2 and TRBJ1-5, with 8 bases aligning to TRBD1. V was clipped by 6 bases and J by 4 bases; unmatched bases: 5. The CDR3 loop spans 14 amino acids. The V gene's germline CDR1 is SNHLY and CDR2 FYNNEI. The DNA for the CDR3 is TGTGCCAGCAGGGGACAGGTCTGGAATCAGCCCCAGCATTTT. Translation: CASRGQVWNQPQHF.

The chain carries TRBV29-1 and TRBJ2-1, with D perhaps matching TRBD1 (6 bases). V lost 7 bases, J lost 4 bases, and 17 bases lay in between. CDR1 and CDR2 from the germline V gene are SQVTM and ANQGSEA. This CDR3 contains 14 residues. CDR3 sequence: CSGQSGQLYNEQFF. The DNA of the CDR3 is TGCAGCGGGCAAAGCGGACAGCTGTACAATGAGCAGTTCTTC.

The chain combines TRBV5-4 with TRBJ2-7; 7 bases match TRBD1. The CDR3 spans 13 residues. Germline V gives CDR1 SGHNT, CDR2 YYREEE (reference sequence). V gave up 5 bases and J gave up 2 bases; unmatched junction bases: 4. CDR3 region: CASSQGETYEQYF. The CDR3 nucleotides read TGTGCCAGCAGTCAGGGGGAGACCTACGAGCAGTACTTC.

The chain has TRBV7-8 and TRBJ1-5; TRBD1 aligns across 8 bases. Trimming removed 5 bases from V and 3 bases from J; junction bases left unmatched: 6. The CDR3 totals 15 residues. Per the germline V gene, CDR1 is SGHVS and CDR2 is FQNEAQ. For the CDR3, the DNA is TGTGCCAGCAGCCCCGGGACAGGATTCAATCAGCCCCAGCATTTT. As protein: CASSPGTGFNQPQHF.

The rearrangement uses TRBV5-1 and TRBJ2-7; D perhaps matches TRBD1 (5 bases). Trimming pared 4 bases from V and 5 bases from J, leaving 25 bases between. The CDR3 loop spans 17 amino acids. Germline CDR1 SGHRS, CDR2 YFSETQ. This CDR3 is CASSPQGPISSYDEQYF. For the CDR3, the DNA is TGCGCCAGCAGCCCGCAGGGCCCTATCTCGTCTTACGACGAGCAGTACTTC.

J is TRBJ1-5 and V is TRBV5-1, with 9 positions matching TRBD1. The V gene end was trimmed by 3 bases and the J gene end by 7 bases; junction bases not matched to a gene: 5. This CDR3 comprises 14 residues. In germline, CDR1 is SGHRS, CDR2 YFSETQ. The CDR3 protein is CASSSGQGSQPQHF. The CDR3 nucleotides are TGCGCCAGCAGCTCGGGACAGGGAAGCCAGCCCCAGCATTTT.

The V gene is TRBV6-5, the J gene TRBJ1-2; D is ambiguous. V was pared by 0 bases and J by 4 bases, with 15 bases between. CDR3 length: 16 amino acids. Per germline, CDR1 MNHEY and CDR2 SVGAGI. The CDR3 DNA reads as TGTGCCAGCAGTTACTCACTAGAGGGCAGAGGCTATGGCTACACCTTC. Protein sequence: CASSYSLEGRGYGYTF.

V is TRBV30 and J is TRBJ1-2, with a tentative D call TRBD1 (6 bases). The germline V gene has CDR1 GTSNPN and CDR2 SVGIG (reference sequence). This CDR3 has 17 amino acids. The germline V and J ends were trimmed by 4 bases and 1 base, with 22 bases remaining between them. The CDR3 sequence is CAWTPRSRGKYNYGYTF. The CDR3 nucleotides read TGTGCCTGGACACCCCGCAGCAGGGGAAAGTATAACTATGGCTACACCTTC.

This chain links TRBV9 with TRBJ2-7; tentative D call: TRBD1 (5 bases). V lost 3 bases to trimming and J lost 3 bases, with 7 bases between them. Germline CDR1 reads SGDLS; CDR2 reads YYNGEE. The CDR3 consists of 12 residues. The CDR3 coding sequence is TGTGCCAGCAGCGCCGACAGCTACGAGCAGTACTTC. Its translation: CASSADSYEQYF.

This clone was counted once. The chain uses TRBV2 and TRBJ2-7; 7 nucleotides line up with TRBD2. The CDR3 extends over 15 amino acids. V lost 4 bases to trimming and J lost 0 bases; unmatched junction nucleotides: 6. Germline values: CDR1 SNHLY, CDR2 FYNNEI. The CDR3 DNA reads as TGTGCCAGCAGTGTGGAGCGGGGACTCTCCTACGAGCAGTACTTC. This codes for CASSVERGLSYEQYF.

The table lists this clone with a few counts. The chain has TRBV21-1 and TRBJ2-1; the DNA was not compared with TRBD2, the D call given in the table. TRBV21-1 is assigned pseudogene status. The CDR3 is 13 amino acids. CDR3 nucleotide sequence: TGTGCCAGCAATGGATCCAGCGGCAATGAGCAGTTCTTC. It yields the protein CASNGSSGNEQFF.

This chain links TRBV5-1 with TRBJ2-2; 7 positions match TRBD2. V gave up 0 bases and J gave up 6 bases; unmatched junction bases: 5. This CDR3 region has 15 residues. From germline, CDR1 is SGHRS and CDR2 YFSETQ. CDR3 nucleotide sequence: TGCGCCAGCAGCTTGGTTGAGACTAGCCCCGGGGAGCTGTTTTTT. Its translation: CASSLVETSPGELFF.

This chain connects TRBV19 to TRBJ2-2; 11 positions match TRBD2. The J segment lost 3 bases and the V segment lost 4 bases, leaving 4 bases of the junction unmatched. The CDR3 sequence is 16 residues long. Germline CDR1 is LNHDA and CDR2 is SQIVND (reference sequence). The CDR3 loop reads CASSTLLAGDTGELFF. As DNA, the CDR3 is TGTGCCAGTAGTACCCTACTAGCGGGGGACACCGGGGAGCTGTTTTTT.